This T cell receptor beta chain was sequenced in a study of cytomegalovirus exposure and HLA in healthy donors. Of note for this clone: The antigen remains unidentified.

V lost 4 bases and J lost 4; bases outside the gene matches: 5. The CDR3 loop spans 15 amino acids. Looked up from germline, CDR1 is SGHTA and CDR2 is FQGTGA. General study findings and limits: An Asian-associated ancestry cluster reportedly showed fewer N-insertions than the roughly 600-donor mean in a later analysis. Most of the CMV-associated TCR beta chains (in a later analysis) appeared to be HLA-restricted.

PCR used 60 Vbeta primers and 13 Jbeta primers. Produced via immunoSEQ multiplex PCR; TCRdb's table is partial and in-frame only. The table lists approximately 46,000 clones. The sample consisted of PBMCs. The chain recombines TRBV7-3 with TRBJ2-3, with 10 bases lining up with TRBD1. This clonotype was obtained from a male donor in good health and CMV-seronegative. The CDR3, as DNA: TGTGCCAGCAGCTCGGGACAGGGGAGTGCAGATACGCAGTATTTT. Translation: CASSSGQGSADTQYF.